Described below is a single T cell receptor (beta chain) sequence and its context. The CDR3 is 13 amino acids. From germline, CDR1 is WNHNN and CDR2 SYGVQD (reference sequence). Trimming took off 6 bases at V and 1 base at J, with 9 bases between the two ends. Time point meaning: pretreatment peripheral blood. This sample is part of a study of PD-L1 blockade in urothelial cancer. Background on the study: Before enrollment, 0 to 3 chemotherapy regimens had been given to patients.

Some clones are missing from TCRdb's copy, which holds only in-frame ones; the method was immunoSEQ multiplex PCR. The sample lists tens of thousands of clones; roughly four fifths were seen once. This material consisted of PBMCs, taken around atezolizumab (anti-PD-L1) treatment. The chain recombines TRBV10-1 with TRBJ1-1, with D possibly being TRBD1 (6 bases). The receptor comes from a man between 60 and 70 years old with urothelial cancer. CDR3: CASRDRRNTEAFF. CDR3 bases: TGCGCCAGCAGGGACAGACGGAACACTGAAGCTTTCTTT.